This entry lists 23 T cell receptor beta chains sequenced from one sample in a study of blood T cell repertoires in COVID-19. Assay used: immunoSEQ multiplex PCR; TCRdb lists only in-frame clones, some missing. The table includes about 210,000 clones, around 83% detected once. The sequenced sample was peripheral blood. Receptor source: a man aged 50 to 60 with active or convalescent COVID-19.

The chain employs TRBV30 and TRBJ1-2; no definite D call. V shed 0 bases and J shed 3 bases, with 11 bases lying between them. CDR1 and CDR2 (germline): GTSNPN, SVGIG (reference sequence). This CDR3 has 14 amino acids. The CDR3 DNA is TGTGCCTGGAGTGTACCGACTTGGGACTATGGCTACACCTTC. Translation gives CAWSVPTWDYGYTF.

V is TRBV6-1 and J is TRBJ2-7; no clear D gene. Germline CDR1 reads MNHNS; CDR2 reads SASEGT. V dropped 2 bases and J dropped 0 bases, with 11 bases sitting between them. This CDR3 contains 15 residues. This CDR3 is CASSEWYRNSYEQYF. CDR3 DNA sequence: TGTGCCAGCAGTGAATGGTACAGAAACTCCTACGAGCAGTACTTC.

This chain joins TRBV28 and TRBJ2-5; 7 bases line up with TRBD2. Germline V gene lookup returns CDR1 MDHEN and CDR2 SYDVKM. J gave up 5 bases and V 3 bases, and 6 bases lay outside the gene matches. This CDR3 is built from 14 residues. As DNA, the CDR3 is TGTGCCAGCAGTTTTGGCGGGAGTATCGAGACCCAGTACTTC. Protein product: CASSFGGSIETQYF.

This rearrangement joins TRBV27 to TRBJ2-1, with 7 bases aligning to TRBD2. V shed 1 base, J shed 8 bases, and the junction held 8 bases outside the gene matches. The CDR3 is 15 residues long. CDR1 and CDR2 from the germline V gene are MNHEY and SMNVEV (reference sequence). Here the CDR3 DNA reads TGTGCCAGCAGTTTATGGGTTAGCGGGTATGATGAGCAGTTCTTC. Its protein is CASSLWVSGYDEQFF.

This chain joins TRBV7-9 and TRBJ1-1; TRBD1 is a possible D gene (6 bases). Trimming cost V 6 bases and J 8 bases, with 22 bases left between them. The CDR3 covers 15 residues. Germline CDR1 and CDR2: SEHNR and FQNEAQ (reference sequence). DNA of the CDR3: TGTGCCAGCAGATCTATCCGGGACACAATATCAGAAGCTTTCTTT. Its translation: CASRSIRDTISEAFF.

CDR3 coding DNA: TGTGCCAGCAGCCCCCGGGGGACCGCAGCTAACTATGGCTACACCTTC. It yields the protein CASSPRGTAANYGYTF. The J gene is TRBJ1-2, the V gene TRBV11-2; D is possibly TRBD1 (5 bases). V was cut by 5 bases and J by 0 bases, with 16 bases left in between. The CDR3 spans 16 residues. CDR1 and CDR2 (germline): SGHAT, FQNNGV.

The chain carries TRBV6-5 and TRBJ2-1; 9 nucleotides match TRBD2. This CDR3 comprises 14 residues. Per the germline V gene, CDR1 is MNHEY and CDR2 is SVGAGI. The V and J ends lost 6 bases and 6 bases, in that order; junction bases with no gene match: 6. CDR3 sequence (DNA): TGTGCCAGCAGGGGGACTAGCTCGGTCAATGAGCAGTTCTTC. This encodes CASRGTSSVNEQFF.

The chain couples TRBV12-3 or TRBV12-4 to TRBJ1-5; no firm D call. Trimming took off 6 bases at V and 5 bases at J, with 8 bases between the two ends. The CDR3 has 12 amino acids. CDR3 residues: CASSRRDQPQHF. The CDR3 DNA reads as TGTGCCAGCAGCCGCCGGGATCAGCCCCAGCATTTT.

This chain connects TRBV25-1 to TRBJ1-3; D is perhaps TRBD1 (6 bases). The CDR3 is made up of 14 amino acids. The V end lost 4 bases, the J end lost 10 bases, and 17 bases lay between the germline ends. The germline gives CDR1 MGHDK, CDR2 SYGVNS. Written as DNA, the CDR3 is TGTGCCAGCAGTGTGGCAGGGGCCCAACAAACCATATATTTT. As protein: CASSVAGAQQTIYF.

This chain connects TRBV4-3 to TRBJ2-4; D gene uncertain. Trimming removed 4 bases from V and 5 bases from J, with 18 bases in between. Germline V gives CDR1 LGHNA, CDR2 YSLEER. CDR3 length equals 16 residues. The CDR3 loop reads CASSRAVGVGQNIQYF. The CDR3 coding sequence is TGCGCCAGCAGCCGGGCAGTTGGCGTTGGGCAAAACATTCAGTACTTC.

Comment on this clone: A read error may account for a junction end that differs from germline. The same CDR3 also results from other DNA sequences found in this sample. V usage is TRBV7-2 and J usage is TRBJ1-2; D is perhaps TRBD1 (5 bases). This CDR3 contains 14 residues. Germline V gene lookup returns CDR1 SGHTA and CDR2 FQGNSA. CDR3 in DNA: TGTGCCAGCAGCCTAGCGACAGAGAACTATGGCTACACCTTC. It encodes CASSLATENYGYTF.

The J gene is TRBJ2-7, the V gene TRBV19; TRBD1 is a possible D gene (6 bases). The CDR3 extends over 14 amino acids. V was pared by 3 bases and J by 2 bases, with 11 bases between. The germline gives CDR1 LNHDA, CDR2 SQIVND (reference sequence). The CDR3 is CASSISGTTYEQYF. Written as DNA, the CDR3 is TGTGCCAGTAGTATCTCGGGGACAACCTACGAGCAGTACTTC. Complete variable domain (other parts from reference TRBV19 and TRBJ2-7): DGGITQSPKYLFRKEGQNVTLSCEQNLNHDAMYWYRQDPGQGLRLIYYSQIVNDFQKGDIAEGYSVSREKKESFPLTVTSAQKNPTAFYLCASSISGTTYEQYFGPGTRLTVT.

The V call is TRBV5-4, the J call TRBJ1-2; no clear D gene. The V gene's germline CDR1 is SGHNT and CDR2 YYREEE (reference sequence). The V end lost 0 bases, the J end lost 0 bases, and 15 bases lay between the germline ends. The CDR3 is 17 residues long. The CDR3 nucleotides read TGTGCCAGCAGCTTGGTCCAGAGGATGGATTCTAACTATGGCTACACCTTC. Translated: CASSLVQRMDSNYGYTF.

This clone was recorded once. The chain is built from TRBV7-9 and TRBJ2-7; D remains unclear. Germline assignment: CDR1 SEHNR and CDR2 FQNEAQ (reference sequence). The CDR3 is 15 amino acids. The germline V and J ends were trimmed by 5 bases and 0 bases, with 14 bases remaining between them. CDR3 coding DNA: TGTGCCAGCAGCCCCCCTGGGCCGAGCTCCTACGAGCAGTACTTC. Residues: CASSPPGPSSYEQYF.

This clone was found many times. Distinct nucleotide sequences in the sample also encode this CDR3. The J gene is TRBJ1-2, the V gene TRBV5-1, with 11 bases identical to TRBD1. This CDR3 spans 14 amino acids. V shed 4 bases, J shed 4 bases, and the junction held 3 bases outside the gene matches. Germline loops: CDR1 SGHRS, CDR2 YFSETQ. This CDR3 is CASSLGTGGYGYTF. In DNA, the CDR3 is TGCGCCAGCAGCCTAGGGACAGGGGGCTATGGCTACACCTTC.

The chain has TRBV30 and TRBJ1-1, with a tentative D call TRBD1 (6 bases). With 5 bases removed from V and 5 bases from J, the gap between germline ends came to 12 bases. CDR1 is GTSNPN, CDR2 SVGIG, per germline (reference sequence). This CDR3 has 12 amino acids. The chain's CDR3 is CAWGGGRTEAFF. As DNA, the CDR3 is TGTGCCTGGGGCGGGGGGCGAACTGAAGCTTTCTTT.

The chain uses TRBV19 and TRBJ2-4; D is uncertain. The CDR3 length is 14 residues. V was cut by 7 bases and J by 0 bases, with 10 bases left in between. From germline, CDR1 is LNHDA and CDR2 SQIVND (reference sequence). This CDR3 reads CASKETLAKNIQYF. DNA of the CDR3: TGTGCCAGTAAGGAGACGCTAGCCAAAAACATTCAGTACTTC.

The CDR3 region has the DNA TGTGCCAGCAGCCCAACAGGGTCCCAAGAGACCCAGTACTTC. Its protein product is CASSPTGSQETQYF. The chain recombines TRBV11-3 with TRBJ2-5; tentatively, D is TRBD1 (6 bases). Germline V gives CDR1 SGHNT, CDR2 YENEEA. V lost 5 bases, J lost 1 base, and 11 bases lay in between. This CDR3 is 14 amino acids long.

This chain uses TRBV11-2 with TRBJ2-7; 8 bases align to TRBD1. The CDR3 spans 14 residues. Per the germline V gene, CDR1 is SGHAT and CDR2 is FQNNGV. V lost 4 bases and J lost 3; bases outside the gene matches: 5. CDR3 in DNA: TGTGCCAGCAGCTATGGGACAGGCGACTACGAGCAGTACTTC. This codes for CASSYGTGDYEQYF.

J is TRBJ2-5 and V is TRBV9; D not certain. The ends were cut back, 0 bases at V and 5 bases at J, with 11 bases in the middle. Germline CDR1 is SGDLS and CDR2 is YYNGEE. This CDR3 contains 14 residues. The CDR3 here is CASSVAGMGETQYF. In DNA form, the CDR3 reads TGTGCCAGCAGCGTAGCCGGCATGGGCGAGACCCAGTACTTC.

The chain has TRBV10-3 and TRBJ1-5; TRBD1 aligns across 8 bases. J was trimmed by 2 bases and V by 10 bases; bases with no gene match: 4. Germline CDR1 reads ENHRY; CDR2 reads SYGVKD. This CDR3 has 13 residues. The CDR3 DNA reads TGTGCCACAGGACAGGGAGGCAATCAGCCCCAGCATTTT. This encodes CATGQGGNQPQHF.

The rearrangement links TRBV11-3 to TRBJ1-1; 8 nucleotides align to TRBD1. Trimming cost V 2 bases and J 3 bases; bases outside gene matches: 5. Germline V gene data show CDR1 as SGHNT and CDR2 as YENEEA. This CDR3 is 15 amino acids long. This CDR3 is CASSLSGGSDTEAFF. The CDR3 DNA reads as TGTGCCAGCAGCTTATCAGGGGGCTCGGACACTGAAGCTTTCTTT.

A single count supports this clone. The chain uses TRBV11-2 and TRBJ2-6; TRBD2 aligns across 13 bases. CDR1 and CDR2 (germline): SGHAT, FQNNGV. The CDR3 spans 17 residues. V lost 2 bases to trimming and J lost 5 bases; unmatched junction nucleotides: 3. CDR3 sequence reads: CASSLLTSGRRANVLTF. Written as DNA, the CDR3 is TGTGCCAGCAGCTTACTGACTAGCGGGAGGCGGGCCAACGTCCTGACTTTC.